This T cell receptor (beta chain) was sequenced in a study of shared clonotypes between healthy human individuals. The deep-level immunoSEQ assay was used. Each cell subset's genomic DNA was divided evenly among several immunoSEQ plates. Replicate PCRs from sorted subsets contained 200 ng DNA, which is around 30,000 T cell genomes. Assay used: immunoSEQ multiplex PCR; TCRdb lists only in-frame clones, some missing. The profile shows roughly 2.6 million clones, around 94% of them singletons. CDR3 size: 14 residues. CDR1 is MNHEY and CDR2 is SVGAGI in the germline V gene. The V segment lost 6 bases and the J segment 5 bases; nucleotides outside the gene matches: 6.

The sequencing input was naive CD4+ T cells sorted from blood. As to subset: CD45RA+ positively selected. The TCR sequence derives from a man between 18 and 29 years old in good health. The rearrangement joins TRBV6-5 to TRBJ1-1; 10 bases line up with TRBD1. CDR3 sequence (DNA): TGTGCCAGCAGGGACGGGACAGGGGTTACTGAAGCTTTCTTT. This gives the protein CASRDGTGVTEAFF.